This is a list of T cell receptor beta chains from one sample in a study of T cell responses to AZD1222 COVID-19 vaccine. Profiled with immunoSEQ multiplex PCR; TCRdb holds only in-frame clones, not every one. In the table there are over 50,000 clones, about four fifths of which are singletons. The sample consisted of peripheral blood, taken on day 0 of AZD1222 vaccination. Receptors originate from an adult in good health. The CDR3 runs from the conserved cysteine through the conserved F or W. D genes are given only for firm matches. Not every row has a clone size; where given, it reads once, few, many or a size class.

clone_size	j_call	v_call	d_call	cdr3_nt	cdr3_aa
-	TRBJ1-1	TRBV27	-	TGTGCCAGCACCCCGGCAGGGCTGAACACTGAAGCTTTCTTT	CASTPAGLNTEAFF
-	TRBJ1-6	TRBV19	TRBD1	TGTGCCAGTAGTATTAATCCCGGACAGGAATCACCCCTCCACTTT	CASSINPGQESPLHF
-	TRBJ2-5	TRBV7-7	-	TGTGCCAGCAGCTTAGCGGGGGGAATTCAAGAGACCCAGTACTTC	CASSLAGGIQETQYF
-	TRBJ2-1	TRBV19	TRBD1	TGTGCCAGTAGGCGACAGGGATTAGGCGATGAGCAGTTCTTC	CASRRQGLGDEQFF
-	TRBJ2-5	TRBV6-1	TRBD2	TGTGCCAGCAGTGAAGCCGGGGGGACCACGGGAGAGACCCAGTACTTC	CASSEAGGTTGETQYF
many	TRBJ1-1	TRBV5-1	-	TGCGCCAGCAGCTTCTCCGACAGGAACACTGAAGCTTTCTTT	CASSFSDRNTEAFF
-	TRBJ1-2	TRBV5-1	-	TGCGCCAGCAGCTTGGGTAGTCTTAACTATGGCTACACCTTC	CASSLGSLNYGYTF
-	TRBJ2-3	TRBV7-9	-	TGTGCCAGCAGCACCCCCCCGGGGTCCCCCACAGATACGCAGTATTTT	CASSTPPGSPTDTQYF
-	TRBJ1-6	TRBV7-2	-	TGTGCCAGCAGCTTAGTAGGTGGGAGCTCCTATAATTCACCCCTCCACTTT	CASSLVGGSSYNSPLHF
-	TRBJ1-5	TRBV7-2	-	TGTGCCAGCAGCCAGCCCGGTGGCGGTCAGCCCCAGCATTTT	CASSQPGGGQPQHF
-	TRBJ2-5	TRBV4-1	TRBD2	TGCGCCAGCAGCCAAGACGGGACTAGCGGGGAAGAGACCCAGTACTTC	CASSQDGTSGEETQYF
-	TRBJ1-5	TRBV7-9	-	TGTGCCAGCAGCTTACAGGGTGGTCAGCCCCAGCATTTT	CASSLQGGQPQHF
-	TRBJ1-2	TRBV6-5	-	TGTGCCAGCAGTCGCGGGACTGATGGCTACACCTTC	CASSRGTDGYTF
-	TRBJ2-3	TRBV4-1	-	TGCGCCAGCAGCGTAAGAGCATACACAGATACGCAGTATTTT	CASSVRAYTDTQYF
-	TRBJ2-7	TRBV28	TRBD2	TGTGCCAGCAGTCCGTATAGCGGGGGGCCGATCTACGAGCAGTACTTC	CASSPYSGGPIYEQYF
-	TRBJ2-1	TRBV4-3	-	TGCGCCAGCAGCCAAGATAGGGGCCGGGTCTACAATGAGCAGTTCTTC	CASSQDRGRVYNEQFF
-	TRBJ2-2	TRBV19	-	TGTGCCAGTAGTATAGGGGCAGTGGCCGGGGAGCTGTTTTTT	CASSIGAVAGELFF
-	TRBJ1-2	TRBV10-3	-	TGTGCCACCTCGAGTCCTACGAACTATGGCTACACCTTC	CATSSPTNYGYTF
-	TRBJ1-5	TRBV7-8	-	TGTGCCAGCAGCTTAGGTGGAGACAATCAGCCCCAGCATTTT	CASSLGGDNQPQHF
-	TRBJ2-7	TRBV24-1	-	TGTGCCACCAGTATGCCGAGGGCGGGTATGACCTACGAGCAGTACTTC	CATSMPRAGMTYEQYF
-	TRBJ1-1	TRBV2	-	TGTGCCAGCAGTGAAGCATTATGGAAAGCTTTCTTT	CASSEALWKAFF
-	TRBJ1-6	TRBV5-1	-	TGCGCCAGCAACAGGGTTCCCGGATCACCCCTCCACTTT	CASNRVPGSPLHF
-	TRBJ1-5	TRBV27	TRBD1	TGTGCCAGGAGGACAGGCGTCCATCAGCCCCAGCATTTT	CARRTGVHQPQHF
-	TRBJ1-4	TRBV5-4	TRBD1	TGTGCCAGCAGCTCGGGACAGGCTAATGAAAAACTGTTTTTT	CASSSGQANEKLFF
-	TRBJ2-7	TRBV28	-	TGTGCCAGCAGCACCTGGAGGGTCCCCTTAATCTACGAGCAGTACTTC	CASSTWRVPLIYEQYF